This paragraph covers one TCR beta chain sequence. Sequencing used immunoSEQ multiplex PCR; TCRdb keeps in-frame clones, though not all of them. The repertoire includes approximately 2.3 million clones, approximately 95% of them detected once, and 0.35% to 0.5% sits in the top ten. This entry is derived from a study of shared clonotypes between healthy human individuals. The TCR comes from a young man in good health. Some clones in this sample may be carry-over from other donors' samples. Specimen: naive CD4+ T cells from PBMCs. Subset reported: CD45RA+ positively selected.

CDR3 coding DNA: TGCGCCAGCAGCTCCGGACTAGCGGGGTTCCAAGAGACCCAGTACTTC. The encoded protein is CASSSGLAGFQETQYF. V gene TRBV5-1 combines with J gene TRBJ2-5; 12 nucleotides line up with TRBD2. Germline values: CDR1 SGHRS, CDR2 YFSETQ. V dropped 3 bases and J dropped 1; count of bases not matched to a gene: 4. CDR3 length: 16 amino acids. Supplemented by reference TRBV5-1 and TRBJ2-5, the full variable domain reads KAGVTQTPRYLIKTRGQQVTLSCSPISGHRSVSWYQQTPGQGLQFLFEYFSETQRNKGNFPGRFSGRQFSNSRSEMNVSTLELGDSALYLCASSSGLAGFQETQYFGPGTRLLVL.